This TCR beta chain was captured in a study of blood T cell repertoires in COVID-19. Across the whole study: Some COVID-19 samples were acute and others convalescent; all came from the United States, Italy and Spain. In each case, the material was cDNA or gDNA derived from T cells, B-cell-depleted T cells, or PBMCs.

Profiled with immunoSEQ multiplex PCR; TCRdb holds only in-frame clones, not every one. The data contain roughly 200,000 clones, 80% of them singletons. This clone has a single count. Between the trimmed V and J ends, which lost 0 bases and 0 bases, there was a span of 7 bases. This CDR3 is built from 15 residues. Per the germline V gene, CDR1 is SGHNT and CDR2 is YYREEE (reference sequence). The sample comprised peripheral blood. The sequence was obtained from a woman in her seventies with acute or convalescent COVID-19. V is TRBV5-4 and J is TRBJ1-3; D possibly corresponds to TRBD1 (5 bases). The CDR3 protein is CASSLGQNSGNTIYF. CDR3 coding DNA: TGTGCCAGCAGCTTGGGACAGAACTCTGGAAACACCATATATTTT.